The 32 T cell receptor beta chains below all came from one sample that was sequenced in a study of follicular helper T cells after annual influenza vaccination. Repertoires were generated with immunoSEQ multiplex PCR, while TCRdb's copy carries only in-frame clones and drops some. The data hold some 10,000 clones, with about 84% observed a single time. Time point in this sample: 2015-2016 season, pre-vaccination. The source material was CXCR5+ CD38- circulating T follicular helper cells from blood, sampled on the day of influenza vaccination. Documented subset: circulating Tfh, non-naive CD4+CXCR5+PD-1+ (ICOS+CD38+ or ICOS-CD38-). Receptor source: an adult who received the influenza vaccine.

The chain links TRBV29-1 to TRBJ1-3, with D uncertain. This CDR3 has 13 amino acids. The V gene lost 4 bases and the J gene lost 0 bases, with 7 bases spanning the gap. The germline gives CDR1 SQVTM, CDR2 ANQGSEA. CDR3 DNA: TGCAGCGTTGGAGAAGGCTCTGGAAACACCATATATTTT. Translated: CSVGEGSGNTIYF.

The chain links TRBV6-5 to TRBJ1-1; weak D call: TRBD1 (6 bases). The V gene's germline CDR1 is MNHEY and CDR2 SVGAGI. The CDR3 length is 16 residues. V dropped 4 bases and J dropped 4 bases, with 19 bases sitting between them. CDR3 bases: TGTGCCAGCAGTTCCCGACTGCGGGGGGCTGGCACTGAAGCTTTCTTT. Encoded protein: CASSSRLRGAGTEAFF.

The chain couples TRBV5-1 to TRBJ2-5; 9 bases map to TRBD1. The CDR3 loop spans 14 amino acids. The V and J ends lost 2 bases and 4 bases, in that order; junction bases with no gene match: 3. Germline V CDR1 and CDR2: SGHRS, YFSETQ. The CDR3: CASSFRQGGETQYF. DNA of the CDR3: TGCGCCAGCAGCTTTCGACAGGGGGGAGAGACCCAGTACTTC.

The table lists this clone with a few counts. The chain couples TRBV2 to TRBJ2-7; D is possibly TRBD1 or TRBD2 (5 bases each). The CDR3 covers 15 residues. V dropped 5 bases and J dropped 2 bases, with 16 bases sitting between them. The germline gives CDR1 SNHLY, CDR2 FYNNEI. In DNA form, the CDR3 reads TGTGCCAGCAGTTCGGGACCTCTGAAAACCTACGAGCAGTACTTC. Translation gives CASSSGPLKTYEQYF.

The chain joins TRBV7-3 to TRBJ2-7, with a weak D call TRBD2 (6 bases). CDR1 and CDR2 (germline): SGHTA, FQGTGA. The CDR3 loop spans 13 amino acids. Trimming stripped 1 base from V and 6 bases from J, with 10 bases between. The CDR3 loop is CASSLREESEQYF. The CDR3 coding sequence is TGTGCCAGCAGCTTAAGGGAGGAATCCGAGCAGTACTTC.

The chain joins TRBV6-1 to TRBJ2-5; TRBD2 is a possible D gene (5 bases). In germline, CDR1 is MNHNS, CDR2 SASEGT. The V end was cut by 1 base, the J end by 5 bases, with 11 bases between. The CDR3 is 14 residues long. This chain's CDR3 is CASSEDSERETQYF. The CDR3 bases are TGTGCCAGCAGTGAAGACTCGGAGCGGGAGACCCAGTACTTC.

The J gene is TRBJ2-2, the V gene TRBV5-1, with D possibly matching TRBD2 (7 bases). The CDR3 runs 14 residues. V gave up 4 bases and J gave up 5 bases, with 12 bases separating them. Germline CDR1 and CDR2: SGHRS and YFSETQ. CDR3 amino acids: CASSPGGTTGELFF. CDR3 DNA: TGCGCCAGCAGCCCCGGGGGGACAACCGGGGAGCTGTTTTTT.

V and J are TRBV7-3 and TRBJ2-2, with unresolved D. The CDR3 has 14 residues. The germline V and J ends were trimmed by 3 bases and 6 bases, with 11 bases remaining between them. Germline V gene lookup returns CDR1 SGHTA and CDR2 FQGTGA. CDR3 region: CASSLTWVAGELFF. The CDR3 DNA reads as TGTGCCAGCAGCTTGACTTGGGTGGCCGGGGAGCTGTTTTTT.

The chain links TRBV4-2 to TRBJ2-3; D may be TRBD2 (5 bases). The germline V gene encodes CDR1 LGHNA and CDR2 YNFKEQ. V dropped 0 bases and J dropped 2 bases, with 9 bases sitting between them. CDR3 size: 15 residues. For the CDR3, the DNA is TGTGCCAGCAGCCAAGATATTGACTACACAGATACGCAGTATTTT. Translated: CASSQDIDYTDTQYF.

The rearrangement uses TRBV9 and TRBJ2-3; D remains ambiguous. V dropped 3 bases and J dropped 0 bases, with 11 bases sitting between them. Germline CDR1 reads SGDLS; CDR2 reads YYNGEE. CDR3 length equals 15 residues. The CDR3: CASSALTSSTDTQYF. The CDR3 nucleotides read TGTGCCAGCAGCGCCCTCACGTCCAGCACAGATACGCAGTATTTT.

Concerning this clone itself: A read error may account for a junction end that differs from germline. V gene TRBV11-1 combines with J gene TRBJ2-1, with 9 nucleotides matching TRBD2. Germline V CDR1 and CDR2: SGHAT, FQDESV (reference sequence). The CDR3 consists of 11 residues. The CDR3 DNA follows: TGTGCCAGCAGCCTAGCGGGAGAGCAGTTCTTC. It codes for CASSLAGEQFF.

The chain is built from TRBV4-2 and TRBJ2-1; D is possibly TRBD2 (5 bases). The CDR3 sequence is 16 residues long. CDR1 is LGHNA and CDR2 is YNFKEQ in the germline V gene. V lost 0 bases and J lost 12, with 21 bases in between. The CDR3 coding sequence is TGTGCCAGCAGCCAAGATATGAGCCTAGCTATTTCGGGGCAGTTCTTC. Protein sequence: CASSQDMSLAISGQFF.

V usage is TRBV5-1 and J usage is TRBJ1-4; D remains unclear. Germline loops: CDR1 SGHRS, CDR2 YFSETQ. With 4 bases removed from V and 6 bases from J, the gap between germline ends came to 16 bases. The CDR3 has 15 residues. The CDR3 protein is CASSPTPGSHEKLFF. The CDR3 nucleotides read TGCGCCAGCAGCCCCACTCCGGGGAGCCATGAAAAACTGTTTTTT.

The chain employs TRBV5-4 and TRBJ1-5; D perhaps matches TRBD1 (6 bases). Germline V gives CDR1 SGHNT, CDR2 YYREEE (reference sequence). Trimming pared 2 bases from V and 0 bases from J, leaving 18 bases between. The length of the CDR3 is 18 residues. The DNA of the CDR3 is TGTGCCAGCAGCTTAAATCGTGGGGGGGGCTCTAGCAATCAGCCCCAGCATTTT. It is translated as CASSLNRGGGSSNQPQHF.

CDR3: CAISAAGGHTGELFF. The CDR3, as DNA: TGTGCCATCAGTGCTGCGGGAGGCCACACCGGGGAGCTGTTTTTT. The chain joins TRBV10-3 to TRBJ2-2, with 8 bases matching TRBD2. Germline CDR1 ENHRY, CDR2 SYGVKD. The CDR3 runs 15 residues. V dropped 4 bases and J dropped 3; count of bases not matched to a gene: 4.

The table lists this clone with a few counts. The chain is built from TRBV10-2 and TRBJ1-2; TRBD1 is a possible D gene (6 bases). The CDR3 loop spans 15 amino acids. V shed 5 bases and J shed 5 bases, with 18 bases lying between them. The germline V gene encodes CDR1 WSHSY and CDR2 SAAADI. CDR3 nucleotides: TGCGCCAGCAGTTCATCGGACAGATTGGGATATGGCTACACCTTC. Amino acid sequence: CASSSSDRLGYGYTF.

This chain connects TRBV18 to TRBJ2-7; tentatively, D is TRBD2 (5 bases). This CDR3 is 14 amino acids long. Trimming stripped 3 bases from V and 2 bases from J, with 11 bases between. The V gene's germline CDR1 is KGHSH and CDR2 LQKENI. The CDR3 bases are TGTGCCAGCTCACCTCCCGGGAATCCCTACGAGCAGTACTTC. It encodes CASSPPGNPYEQYF.

The CDR3 region has the DNA TGTGCCAGCAGCTTGGACAGGGCGAGCGGCTACACCTTC. Its protein product is CASSLDRASGYTF. The V gene is TRBV5-4, the J gene TRBJ1-2, with TRBD1 as a possible D gene (6 bases). Germline loops: CDR1 SGHNT, CDR2 YYREEE (reference sequence). Trimming removed 0 bases from V and 8 bases from J, with 11 bases in between. This CDR3 has 13 residues.

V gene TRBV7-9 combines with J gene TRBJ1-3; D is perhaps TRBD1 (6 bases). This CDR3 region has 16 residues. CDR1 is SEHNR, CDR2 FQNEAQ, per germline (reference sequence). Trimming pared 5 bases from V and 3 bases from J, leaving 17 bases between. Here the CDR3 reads CASSPSGGAVGNTIYF. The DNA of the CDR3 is TGTGCCAGCAGCCCGAGCGGGGGGGCGGTTGGAAACACCATATATTTT.

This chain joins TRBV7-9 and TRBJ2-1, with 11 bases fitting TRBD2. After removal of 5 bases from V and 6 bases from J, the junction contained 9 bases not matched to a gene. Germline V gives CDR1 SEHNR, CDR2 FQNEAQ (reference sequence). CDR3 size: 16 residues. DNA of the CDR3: TGTGCCAGCAGCCGCCAGCTAGCGGGAGGTACCAATGAGCAGTTCTTC. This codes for CASSRQLAGGTNEQFF.

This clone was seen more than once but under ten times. The CDR3 sequence: CASSTTPAGNQPQHF. The CDR3 DNA sequence: TGTGCCAGTAGTACGACACCGGCGGGCAATCAGCCCCAGCATTTT. This rearrangement joins TRBV19 to TRBJ1-5; D remains unclear. The germline V gene has CDR1 LNHDA and CDR2 SQIVND (reference sequence). Trimming pared 4 bases from V and 2 bases from J, leaving 12 bases between. This CDR3 has 15 amino acids.

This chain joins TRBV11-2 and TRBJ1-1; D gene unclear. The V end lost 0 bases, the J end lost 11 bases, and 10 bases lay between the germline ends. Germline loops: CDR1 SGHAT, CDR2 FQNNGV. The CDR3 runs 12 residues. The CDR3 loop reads CASSLDRVGAFF. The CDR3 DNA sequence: TGTGCCAGCAGCTTAGATCGGGTGGGCGCTTTCTTT.

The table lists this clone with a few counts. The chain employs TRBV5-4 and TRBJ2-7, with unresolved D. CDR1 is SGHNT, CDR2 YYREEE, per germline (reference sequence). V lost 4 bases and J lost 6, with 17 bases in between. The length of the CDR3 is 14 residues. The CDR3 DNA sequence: TGTGCCAGCAGCCTGGGTGGGTTCGGCGGCGAGCAGTACTTC. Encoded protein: CASSLGGFGGEQYF.

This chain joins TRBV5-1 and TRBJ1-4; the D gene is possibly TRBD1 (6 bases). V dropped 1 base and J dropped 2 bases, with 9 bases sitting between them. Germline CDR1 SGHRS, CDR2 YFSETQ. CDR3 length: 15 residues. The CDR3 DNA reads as TGCGCCAGCAGCTTGCAGGGGAGTACTAATGAAAAACTGTTTTTT. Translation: CASSLQGSTNEKLFF.

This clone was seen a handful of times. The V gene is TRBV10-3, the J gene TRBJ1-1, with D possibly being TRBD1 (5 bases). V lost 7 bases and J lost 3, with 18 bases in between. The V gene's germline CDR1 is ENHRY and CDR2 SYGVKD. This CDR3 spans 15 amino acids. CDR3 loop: CAITAAPIGDTEAFF. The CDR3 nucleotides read TGTGCCATCACAGCAGCGCCAATAGGGGACACTGAAGCTTTCTTT.

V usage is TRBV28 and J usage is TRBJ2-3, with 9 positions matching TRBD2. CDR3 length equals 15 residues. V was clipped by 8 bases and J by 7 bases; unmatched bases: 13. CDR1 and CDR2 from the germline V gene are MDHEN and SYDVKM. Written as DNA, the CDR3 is TGTGCCAGCTGGGGGCTAGCGGGGTTCATGAATACGCAGTATTTT. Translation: CASWGLAGFMNTQYF. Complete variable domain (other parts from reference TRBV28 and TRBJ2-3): DVKVTQSSRYLVKRTGEKVFLECVQDMDHENMFWYRQDPGLGLRLIYFSYDVKMKEKGDIPEGYSVSREKKERFSLILESASTNQTSMYLCASWGLAGFMNTQYFGPGTRLTVL.

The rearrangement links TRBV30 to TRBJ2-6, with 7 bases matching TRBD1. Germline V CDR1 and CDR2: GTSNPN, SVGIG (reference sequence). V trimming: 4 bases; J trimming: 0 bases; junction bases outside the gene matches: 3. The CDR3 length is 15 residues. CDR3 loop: CAWKGQSSGANVLTF. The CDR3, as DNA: TGTGCCTGGAAGGGACAGTCCTCTGGGGCCAACGTCCTGACTTTC. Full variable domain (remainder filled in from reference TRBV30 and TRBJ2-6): SQTIHQWPATLVQPVGSPLSLECTVEGTSNPNLYWYRQAAGRGLQLLFYSVGIGQISSEVPQNLSASRPQDRQFILSSKKLLLSDSGFYLCAWKGQSSGANVLTFGAGSRLTVL.

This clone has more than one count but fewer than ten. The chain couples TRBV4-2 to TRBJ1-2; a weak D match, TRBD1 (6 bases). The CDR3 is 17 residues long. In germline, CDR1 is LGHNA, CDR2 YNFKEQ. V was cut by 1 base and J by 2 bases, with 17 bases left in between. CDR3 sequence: CASSQVRSGARNYGYTF. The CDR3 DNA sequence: TGTGCCAGCAGCCAAGTCAGGTCGGGGGCGAGAAACTATGGCTACACCTTC.

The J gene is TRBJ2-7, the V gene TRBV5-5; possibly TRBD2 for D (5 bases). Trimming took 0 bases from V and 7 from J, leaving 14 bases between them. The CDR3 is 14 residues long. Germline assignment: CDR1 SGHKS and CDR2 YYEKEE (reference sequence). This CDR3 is CASSLAGVSGEQYF. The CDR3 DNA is TGTGCCAGCAGCTTGGCCGGGGTCTCGGGAGAGCAGTACTTC.

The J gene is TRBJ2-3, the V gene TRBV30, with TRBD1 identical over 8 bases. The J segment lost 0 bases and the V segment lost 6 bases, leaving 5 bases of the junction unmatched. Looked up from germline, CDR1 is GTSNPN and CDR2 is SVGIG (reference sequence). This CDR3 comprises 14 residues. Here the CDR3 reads CACDRGTSTDTQYF. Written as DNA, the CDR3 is TGTGCCTGTGACAGGGGAACTAGCACAGATACGCAGTATTTT. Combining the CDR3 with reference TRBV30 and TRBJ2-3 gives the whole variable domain SQTIHQWPATLVQPVGSPLSLECTVEGTSNPNLYWYRQAAGRGLQLLFYSVGIGQISSEVPQNLSASRPQDRQFILSSKKLLLSDSGFYLCACDRGTSTDTQYFGPGTRLTVL.

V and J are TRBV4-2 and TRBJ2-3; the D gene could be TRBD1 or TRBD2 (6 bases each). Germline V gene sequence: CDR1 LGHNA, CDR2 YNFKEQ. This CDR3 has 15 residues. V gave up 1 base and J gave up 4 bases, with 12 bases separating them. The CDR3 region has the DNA TGTGCCAGCAGCCAAGGGGGGGCGCGGGCAGATACGCAGTATTTT. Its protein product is CASSQGGARADTQYF.

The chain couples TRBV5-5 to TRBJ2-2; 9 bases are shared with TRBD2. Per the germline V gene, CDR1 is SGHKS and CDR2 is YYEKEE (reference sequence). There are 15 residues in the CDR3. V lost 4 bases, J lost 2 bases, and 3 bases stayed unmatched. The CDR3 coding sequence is TGTGCCAGCAGCCGAGCGGGGGGAAACACCGGGGAGCTGTTTTTT. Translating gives CASSRAGGNTGELFF.